The 10 T cell receptor beta chains below come from one sample, sequenced in a study of blood T cells in healthy people across ages. Through a sample-barcoded 5' primer and a J-beta primer mix, a second PCR was run for 7 to 11 cycles. TCRdb reprocessed the 5' RACE reads with MiXCR, giving one entry per CDR3 protein. In the table there are over a million distinct CDR3 sequences, roughly a quarter of which are singletons. This same sample was also part of a study on T cells of mothers and their children.

Source material: blood. Every receptor here comes from a girl aged 2 to 9 in good health.

This clonotype was seen more than once but under ten times. This chain joins TRBV7-9 and TRBJ1-4, with a possible D match to TRBD1 (5 bases). The V end lost 5 bases, the J end lost 5 bases, and 12 bases lay between the germline ends. The CDR3 has 14 residues. The germline gives CDR1 SEHNR, CDR2 FQNEAQ (reference sequence). CDR3: CASSPDNPNEKLFF. Written as DNA, the CDR3 is TGTGCCAGCAGCCCGGACAATCCCAATGAAAAACTGTTTTTT.

This clonotype was recorded a few times. This chain connects TRBV29-1 to TRBJ2-5; 8 bases fit TRBD2. The J call may be wrong; the DNA end is better matched by TRBJ2-7. The V gene's germline CDR1 is SQVTM and CDR2 ANQGSEA. The CDR3 totals 13 residues. CDR3 coding DNA: TGCAGCGCCGGACTGGCGGGACTAGGCGAGCAGTACTTC. Its protein is CSAGLAGLGEQYF.

This clonotype occurred a few times. This may arise from a read error, as a much more abundant clone is one base away. The chain links TRBV18 to TRBJ2-3; D tentatively reads TRBD1 or TRBD2 (5 bases each). CDR3 length: 13 amino acids. Germline CDR1 KGHSH, CDR2 LQKENI. The chain's CDR3 is CASSPNGADTRYF. For the CDR3, the DNA is TGTGCCAGCTCACCTAACGGGGCAGATACGCGGTATTTT.

Only a few counts were recorded for this clonotype. V gene TRBV27 combines with J gene TRBJ2-1; 10 nucleotides match TRBD2. The CDR3 spans 16 residues. Germline trimming cut 5 bases from V and 2 bases from J; bases unmatched to any gene: 6. The germline CDR1 and CDR2 sequences are MNHEY and SMNVEV (reference sequence). For the CDR3, the DNA is TGTGCCAGCAGTATCCTAGCGGGAGTCCCCTACAATGAGCAGTTCTTC. It yields the protein CASSILAGVPYNEQFF.

This clonotype was seen a handful of times. The V call is TRBV7-9, the J call TRBJ2-5, with D perhaps given as TRBD1 or TRBD2 (5 bases each). Germline assignment: CDR1 SEHNR and CDR2 FQNEAQ (reference sequence). V lost 4 bases and J lost 11, with 20 bases in between. The CDR3 covers 14 residues. CDR3 in DNA: TGTGCCAGCAGCTCTTTCCTGGGGTTGGGGGAGCAGTACTTC. Protein: CASSSFLGLGEQYF.

As regards this clonotype: At one end, the junction sequence differs from germline, possibly due to a read error. This chain uses TRBV3-1 with TRBJ2-7, with D possibly TRBD1 on 5 matching bases. From germline, CDR1 is LGHDT and CDR2 YNNKEL (reference sequence). This CDR3 spans 15 amino acids. CDR3 region: CASSQGQGLRYEQYF. The CDR3 DNA reads as TGTGCCAGCAGTCAAGGTCAGGGCCTGAGATACGAGCAGTACTTC.

The gene calls are TRBV5-4 and TRBJ2-7; D might be TRBD1 (6 bases). This CDR3 region has 17 residues. Germline V lookup: CDR1 SGHNT, CDR2 YYREEE (reference sequence). The V end was cut by 3 bases, the J end by 5 bases, with 24 bases between. This CDR3 is CASSSAFRGGSGNEQYF. In DNA, the CDR3 is TGTGCCAGCAGCTCGGCGTTCAGAGGGGGATCTGGGAACGAGCAGTACTTC. The full variable domain, with the rest looked up from reference TRBV5-4 and TRBJ2-7, is ETGVTQSPTHLIKTRGQQVTLRCSSQSGHNTVSWYQQALGQGPQFIFQYYREEENGRGNFPPRFSGLQFPNYSSELNVNALELDDSALYLCASSSAFRGGSGNEQYFGPGTRLTVT.

With regard to this clonotype: The junction departs from germline at one end; a sequencing error may be responsible. The rearrangement uses TRBV24-1 and TRBJ2-5, with 13 bases fitting TRBD2. CDR1 and CDR2 from the germline V gene are KGHDR and SFDVKD. This CDR3 comprises 15 residues. The CDR3 sequence: CATSDPGLAGEGQFF. Here the CDR3 DNA reads TGTGCCACCAGTGATCCCGGACTAGCGGGAGAGGGGCAGTTCTTT.

This clonotype was seen a handful of times. The V gene is TRBV9, the J gene TRBJ2-1; 11 nucleotides agree with TRBD2. The CDR3 spans 15 residues. Germline V lookup: CDR1 SGDLS, CDR2 YYNGEE. V lost 3 bases and J lost 8; bases outside the gene matches: 7. The CDR3 sequence: CASSDLAGGRYEQFF. The CDR3 coding sequence is TGTGCCAGCAGCGATTTAGCGGGAGGGCGCTATGAGCAGTTCTTC.

The chain employs TRBV7-9 and TRBJ2-7; 7 bases match TRBD1. This CDR3 region has 13 residues. Per the germline V gene, CDR1 is SEHNR and CDR2 is FQNEAQ (reference sequence). J gave up 9 bases and V 5 bases, and 10 bases lay outside the gene matches. CDR3 DNA sequence: TGTGCCAGCAGCCCTGCCGGGACAGCACTGCAGTACTTC. Its translation is CASSPAGTALQYF.